This T cell receptor (beta chain) originates from a study of T cell responses to AZD1222 COVID-19 vaccine. The wider study: Pooling was applied to second doses at about 4 or about 12 weeks.

V dropped 3 bases and J dropped 0 bases, with 17 bases sitting between them. Germline V gene data show CDR1 as MGHRA and CDR2 as YSYEKL. The CDR3 loop spans 17 amino acids. Findings and caveats of the study: The reported proportion of spike-specific TCRs targeting unmutated variant regions was nearly half. Donors were mostly white British, more females; clonal diversity possibly underestimated. At baseline, just 6 or 7 AZD1222 recipients tested seropositive.

A note on this clone: Its antigen is unidentified.

Only in-frame clones appear in the TCRdb table, and some are missing; sequencing was by immunoSEQ multiplex PCR. The sample yields about 140,000 clones, approximately 92% seen once. This TCR derives from an adult in good health. The specimen comprised peripheral blood, sampled on day 0 of AZD1222 vaccination. The rearrangement uses TRBV4-1 and TRBJ1-1; tentative D call: TRBD1 (5 bases). CDR3 in DNA: TGCGCCAGCAGCCACCTTGGGGGACGAGCCGTGAACACTGAAGCTTTCTTT. Translating it yields CASSHLGGRAVNTEAFF.